The T cell receptor (beta chain) described here comes from a study of low-dose radiotherapy and immunotherapy resistance in tumors. This clonotype was recorded once. A far larger clone is off by one base, so a read error is likely. Indicated time point: before trial treatment. J lost 11 bases, V lost 0 bases, and 21 bases had no gene match. Germline lookup yields CDR1 SGDLS and CDR2 YYNGEE. This CDR3 comprises 20 residues. First-strand cDNA used TRAV- and TRBV-specific primers, covering alpha and beta chains. TCR amplification involved 15 to 25 PCR cycles with a constant-region primer and V-primer adapter. From the reads, TCRdb called clonotypes with MiXCR, one entry per CDR3 protein. The sample includes fewer than 95,000 distinct CDR3 sequences, roughly 9% of them seen just once.

The chain joins TRBV9 to TRBJ2-5, with TRBD2 identical over 14 bases. This clonotype was obtained from a male donor with prostate cancer. The sample in question was PBMCs, obtained before treatment. CDR3 residues: CASSVGGLAGARSSYNEQYF. The CDR3 DNA is TGTGCCAGCAGCGTAGGGGGACTAGCGGGAGCCCGAAGCTCCTACAATGAGCAGTACTTC.